This TCR beta chain was found in a study of early T cells in non-severe SARS-CoV-2 infection. Broader study findings: VDJdb matching skewed toward anti-spike CD8 responses, missing private and CD4 specificities.

This clonotype was detected many times. Its antigen is unidentified. The ends lost 1 base at V and 6 bases at J; junction bases unmatched: 2. The germline gives CDR1 SGHTA, CDR2 FQGNSA. The CDR3 contains 15 residues. The TCR library protocol was used to attach unique molecular identifiers. These identifiers were attached to individual cDNA molecules. MiXCR, applied by TCRdb to the 5' RACE reads, yields one record per CDR3 protein. The data show about 50,000 distinct CDR3 sequences, 9.3% seen once. This TCR derives from an adult who was a healthcare worker with PCR-confirmed SARS-CoV-2 infection or an uninfected control (not recorded which). The chain joins TRBV7-2 to TRBJ2-3; 12 bases match TRBD2. Sequencing used whole blood. CDR3 amino acids: CASSLGLAGVDTQYF. The CDR3 coding sequence is TGTGCCAGCAGCTTAGGACTAGCGGGAGTTGATACGCAGTATTTT.